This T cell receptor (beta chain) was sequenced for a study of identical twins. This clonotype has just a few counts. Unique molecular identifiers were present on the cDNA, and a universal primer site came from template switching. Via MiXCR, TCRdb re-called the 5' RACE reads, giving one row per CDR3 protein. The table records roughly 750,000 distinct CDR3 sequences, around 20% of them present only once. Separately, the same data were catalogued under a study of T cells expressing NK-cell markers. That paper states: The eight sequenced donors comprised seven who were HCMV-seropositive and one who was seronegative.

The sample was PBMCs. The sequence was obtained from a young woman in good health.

The CDR3 region is CSASRGQRVNIQYF. The DNA for the CDR3 is TGCAGTGCTTCCAGGGGGCAAAGGGTGAACATTCAGTACTTC. This chain links TRBV20-1 with TRBJ2-4, with 8 bases lining up with TRBD1. Germline values: CDR1 DFQATT, CDR2 SNEGSKA (reference sequence). The CDR3 has 14 residues. The ends lost 5 bases at V and 7 bases at J; junction bases unmatched: 10.